This record concerns one T cell receptor beta chain sequence. This entry belongs to a study of blood T cell repertoires in COVID-19. Study-wide background: Samples came from the United States, Italy and Spain, spanning acute and convalescent COVID-19. In each case, the material was cDNA or gDNA derived from T cells, B-cell-depleted T cells, or PBMCs.

Original processing notes: Scientists estimated how many nucleated cells there were by amplifying reference gene primers. Sequenced by immunoSEQ multiplex PCR; TCRdb stores in-frame clones only, minus some. V and J calls and clone size are given by that table; D and trimming were obtained from the DNA. This table holds some 200,000 clones, 80% to 90% found once. Trimming cost V 1 base and J 0 bases, with 16 bases left between them. The germline CDR1 and CDR2 sequences are GTSNPN and SVGIG (reference sequence). The CDR3 sequence is 16 residues long. Seattle-derived patients entered the study during active infection and were followed longitudinally.

Specimen: peripheral blood. This clonotype was sampled from a woman in her seventies with COVID-19, enrolled during active disease. The chain combines TRBV30 with TRBJ2-7, with D tentatively TRBD1 (5 bases). This CDR3 is CAWSAPDRVVSYEQYF. The CDR3, as DNA: TGTGCCTGGAGTGCCCCTGACAGAGTCGTCTCCTACGAGCAGTACTTC.